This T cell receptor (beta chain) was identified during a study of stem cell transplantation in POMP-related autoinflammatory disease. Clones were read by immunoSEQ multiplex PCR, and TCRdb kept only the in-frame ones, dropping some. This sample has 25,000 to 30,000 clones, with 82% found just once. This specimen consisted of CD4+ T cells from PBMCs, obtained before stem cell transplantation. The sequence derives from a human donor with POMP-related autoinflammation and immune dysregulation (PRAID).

CDR3 nucleotide sequence: TGTGCCAGCAGCGTAGCCCCCCCCTGGACTAGCGGGGGGGAGACCCAGTACTTC. Translating it yields CASSVAPPWTSGGETQYF. The chain recombines TRBV9 with TRBJ2-5; 14 nucleotides line up with TRBD2. J was trimmed by 5 bases and V by 0 bases; bases with no gene match: 9. The germline V gene encodes CDR1 SGDLS and CDR2 YYNGEE. The CDR3 is 18 amino acids.